A single sample gave rise to the 13 T cell receptor beta chains below, sequenced in a study of OX40 agonist ivuxolimab in advanced cancers. Sequenced by immunoSEQ multiplex PCR; TCRdb stores in-frame clones only, minus some. The sample consists of tens of thousands of clones, about 94% of them appearing once. This specimen consisted of CD4+ or CD8+ T cells sorted from blood, obtained in a trial of the OX40 agonist ivuxolimab. Every receptor here comes from an adult with an advanced solid tumor such as melanoma, head and neck, liver or kidney cancer.

The chain couples TRBV5-6 to TRBJ2-1, with 11 positions matching TRBD2. V lost 4 bases to trimming and J lost 6 bases; unmatched junction nucleotides: 6. The CDR3 has 15 amino acids. Germline assignment: CDR1 SGHDT and CDR2 YYEEEE. CDR3 residues: CASSPLAGEFNEQFF. DNA of the CDR3: TGTGCCAGCAGCCCACTAGCGGGGGAGTTCAATGAGCAGTTCTTC. Combining the CDR3 with reference TRBV5-6 and TRBJ2-1 gives the whole variable domain DAGVTQSPTHLIKTRGQQVTLRCSPKSGHDTVSWYQQALGQGPQFIFQYYEEEERQRGNFPDRFSGHQFPNYSSELNVNALLLGDSALYLCASSPLAGEFNEQFFGPGTRLTVL.

This sequence joins TRBV19 and TRBJ1-1, with D possibly TRBD1 on 5 matching bases. V was shortened by 2 bases and J by 4 bases, with 8 bases between the two germline ends. The CDR3 spans 13 residues. Germline CDR1 and CDR2: LNHDA and SQIVND (reference sequence). CDR3 residues: CASSIRGVTEAFF. The CDR3 region has the DNA TGTGCCAGTAGTATACGAGGGGTCACTGAAGCTTTCTTT.

This clone occurred a few times. This chain connects TRBV13 to TRBJ1-2, with 8 bases aligning to TRBD1. Trimming removed 5 bases from V and 8 bases from J; junction bases left unmatched: 10. The CDR3 sequence is 14 residues long. Germline V gene sequence: CDR1 PRHDT, CDR2 FYEKMQ (reference sequence). DNA for the CDR3: TGTGCCAGCAGCAGCCACAGGGGGGATAGGGGCTACACCTTC. This translates into CASSSHRGDRGYTF. Supplemented by reference TRBV13 and TRBJ1-2, the full variable domain reads AAGVIQSPRHLIKEKRETATLKCYPIPRHDTVYWYQQGPGQDPQFLISFYEKMQSDKGSIPDRFSAQQFSDYHSELNMSSLELGDSALYFCASSSHRGDRGYTFGSGTRLTVV.

This clone occurred once. The rearrangement joins TRBV6-1 to TRBJ2-3, with 14 bases fitting TRBD2. V trimming: 1 base; J trimming: 0 bases; junction bases outside the gene matches: 6. Germline V gives CDR1 MNHNS, CDR2 SASEGT. CDR3 length equals 19 residues. CDR3 bases: TGTGCCAGCAGTGAAGATCCGGGACTAGCGGGAGAAAGCACAGATACGCAGTATTTT. This codes for CASSEDPGLAGESTDTQYF.

The chain couples TRBV7-6 to TRBJ2-3; D is uncertain. The CDR3 spans 13 residues. Trimming pared 5 bases from V and 2 bases from J, leaving 8 bases between. Germline CDR1 is SGHVS and CDR2 is FNYEAQ. This CDR3 reads CASSHTTTDTQYF. The CDR3 DNA reads as TGTGCCAGCAGCCACACCACCACAGATACGCAGTATTTT.

The chain uses TRBV7-9 and TRBJ1-2, with D perhaps TRBD1 (6 bases). Germline V lookup: CDR1 SEHNR, CDR2 FQNEAQ (reference sequence). The germline V and J ends were trimmed by 5 bases and 3 bases, with 10 bases remaining between them. The CDR3 is 13 amino acids. For the CDR3, the DNA is TGTGCCAGCAGCCACAGACAGGACTATGGCTACACCTTC. Residues: CASSHRQDYGYTF.

This clone came up once. This chain links TRBV28 with TRBJ2-7; D may be TRBD1 (6 bases). The V and J ends lost 4 bases and 4 bases respectively, with 14 bases between them. CDR1 is MDHEN and CDR2 is SYDVKM in the germline V gene. CDR3 length: 14 amino acids. The CDR3 nucleotides read TGTGCCAGCAGTTCCACCGGGACACGATACGAGCAGTACTTC. It translates to CASSSTGTRYEQYF.

The V call is TRBV5-8, the J call TRBJ2-7; 7 nucleotides match TRBD1. V lost 4 bases, J lost 5 bases, and 6 bases stayed unmatched. This CDR3 is built from 13 residues. Germline V gene data show CDR1 as SGHTS and CDR2 as YDEGEE. CDR3 sequence reads: CASSGPDRNEQYF. DNA of the CDR3: TGTGCCAGCAGCGGACCGGACAGGAACGAGCAGTACTTC.

The chain joins TRBV2 to TRBJ2-7; unclear D gene. Looked up from germline, CDR1 is SNHLY and CDR2 is FYNNEI. With 1 base removed from V and 2 bases from J, the gap between germline ends came to 6 bases. The CDR3 has 13 amino acids. The CDR3 nucleotides are TGTGCCAGCAGTGAAGGGGCTCCCTACGAGCAGTACTTC. It yields the protein CASSEGAPYEQYF.

The chain has TRBV30 and TRBJ2-3, with a weak D call TRBD1 (7 bases). Germline assignment: CDR1 GTSNPN and CDR2 SVGIG (reference sequence). The CDR3 runs to 16 residues. The V end was cut by 0 bases, the J end by 5 bases, with 18 bases between. The CDR3 spells CAWSVGVDREVDTQYF. The CDR3 DNA sequence: TGTGCCTGGAGTGTCGGGGTCGACAGGGAGGTAGATACGCAGTATTTT.

About this clone: As the CDR3 is not closed by the conserved phenylalanine or tryptophan, this likely results from a read error. Because the CDR3's place on the DNA is in doubt, the DNA is left out and the CDR3 is given as listed by TCRdb. The chain couples TRBV5-3 to TRBJ2-7. TRBV5-3 is given ORF status, its function remaining uncertain. The CDR3 length is 8 residues, termini included. CDR3 loop: CARSLRPA.

This clone was detected once. CDR3 sequence: CATSRVQGLSNEQFF. CDR3 DNA sequence: TGTGCCACCAGCAGAGTACAGGGTTTAAGCAATGAGCAGTTCTTC. V is TRBV15 and J is TRBJ2-1; possibly TRBD1 for D (6 bases). The CDR3 consists of 15 residues. The V gene lost 1 base and the J gene lost 6 bases, with 13 bases spanning the gap. CDR1 and CDR2 from the germline V gene are LNHNV and YYDKDF (reference sequence).

The V call is TRBV6-4, the J call TRBJ2-1, with D perhaps matching TRBD1 (6 bases). The CDR3 loop spans 13 amino acids. The V and J ends lost 2 bases and 6 bases respectively, with 8 bases between them. The V gene's germline CDR1 is MRHNA and CDR2 SNTAGT. Written as DNA, the CDR3 is TGTGCCAGCAGTGACGGACAGATCAATGAGCAGTTCTTC. Translating gives CASSDGQINEQFF.